This T cell receptor beta chain derives from a study of blood T cell repertoires in COVID-19. The data were produced by immunoSEQ multiplex PCR, yet TCRdb's version contains in-frame clones alone and is incomplete. The repertoire holds more than 300,000 clones, with 90% as singletons. The CDR3 has 16 amino acids. The germline gives CDR1 SGHRS, CDR2 YFSETQ. V lost 2 bases and J lost 1; bases outside the gene matches: 6. The rearrangement links TRBV5-1 to TRBJ2-5, with 9 bases identical to TRBD2. The sequencing input was PBMCs or T cells enriched from blood (not recorded which). This TCR derives from a woman aged 25 to 39 who had been exposed to COVID-19. The DNA for the CDR3 is TGCGCCAGCAGCTTAACCGGGACTAGCTTCCAAGAGACCCAGTACTTC. Translating gives CASSLTGTSFQETQYF.